The 23 T cell receptor beta chains below were found in one sample sequenced in a study of cytomegalovirus exposure and HLA in healthy donors. PCR involved 60 Vbeta and 13 Jbeta primers. Profiling relied on immunoSEQ multiplex PCR, and the TCRdb table lists in-frame clones only, not all of them. Altogether about 76,000 clones are present, roughly 78% being singletons, with the ten largest covering roughly 2.5%. Sequencing was done on a sample of PBMCs. Receptors originate from a male donor in good health and CMV-seropositive.

The chain carries TRBV4-2 and TRBJ2-1; D perhaps matches TRBD2 (6 bases). V was pared by 0 bases and J by 7 bases, with 10 bases between. The length of the CDR3 is 14 residues. Looked up from germline, CDR1 is LGHNA and CDR2 is YNFKEQ. The CDR3 DNA sequence: TGTGCCAGCAGCCAAGACTTGGGGGGTAATGAGCAGTTCTTC. Amino acid sequence: CASSQDLGGNEQFF.

On this clone: The junction differs from germline at one of its ends, possibly a read error. The chain couples TRBV7-9 to TRBJ2-7; TRBD1 agrees at 9 bases. The V gene's germline CDR1 is SEHNR and CDR2 FQNEAQ (reference sequence). This CDR3 region has 13 residues. As DNA, the CDR3 is TGTTCCAGCAGCCCCGGGACAGGGTTCGAGCAGTACTTC. It is translated as CSSSPGTGFEQYF.

The chain joins TRBV29-1 to TRBJ2-4; 9 bases are shared with TRBD2. J was trimmed by 7 bases and V by 7 bases; bases with no gene match: 8. The CDR3 covers 13 residues. Germline values: CDR1 SQVTM, CDR2 ANQGSEA. The CDR3 bases are TGCAGCGCCCTTAGCGGGAGCGGGAACATTCAGTACTTC. Translated: CSALSGSGNIQYF.

The V call is TRBV25-1, the J call TRBJ2-6; TRBD1 aligns across 9 bases. The CDR3 loop spans 16 amino acids. Losses at the gene ends were 3 bases for V and 6 bases for J; bases not matched to a gene: 6. From germline, CDR1 is MGHDK and CDR2 SYGVNS. CDR3 in DNA: TGTGCCAGCAGTGATGCCCGGACAGGGGAGGCCAACGTCCTGACTTTC. This gives the protein CASSDARTGEANVLTF.

The chain is built from TRBV9 and TRBJ2-3, with 7 bases aligning to TRBD1. V lost 4 bases to trimming and J lost 6 bases; unmatched junction nucleotides: 8. Germline V gene data show CDR1 as SGDLS and CDR2 as YYNGEE. This CDR3 comprises 14 residues. The CDR3 DNA follows: TGTGCCAGCAGCCCGGACGGGACAGTTGATACGCAGTATTTT. Its translation is CASSPDGTVDTQYF.

The chain combines TRBV15 with TRBJ1-1; perhaps TRBD1 as D (6 bases). Germline CDR1 and CDR2: LNHNV and YYDKDF (reference sequence). V was shortened by 1 base and J by 5 bases, with 11 bases between the two germline ends. CDR3 length: 14 residues. CDR3 region: CATSRAGELTEAFF. The CDR3 nucleotides are TGTGCCACCAGCAGAGCAGGGGAGCTAACTGAAGCTTTCTTT.

The CDR3 sequence is CASRTTVTSTDTQYF. DNA of the CDR3: TGTGCCAGCAGAACGACAGTAACTAGCACAGATACGCAGTATTTT. This chain joins TRBV5-5 and TRBJ2-3; maybe TRBD1 (5 bases). This CDR3 spans 15 amino acids. V was pared by 5 bases and J by 0 bases, with 13 bases between. Looked up from germline, CDR1 is SGHKS and CDR2 is YYEKEE (reference sequence).

This chain connects TRBV4-3 to TRBJ1-2; D perhaps matches TRBD1 (6 bases). From germline, CDR1 is LGHNA and CDR2 YSLEER. This CDR3 is built from 13 residues. Trimming removed 2 bases from V and 8 bases from J, with 12 bases in between. CDR3 in amino acids: CASSQSGVSGYTF. As DNA, the CDR3 is TGCGCCAGCAGCCAATCAGGGGTTTCCGGCTACACCTTC.

This clone has at least ten counts. The chain uses TRBV6-1 and TRBJ1-3; D possibly corresponds to TRBD1 (6 bases). The V gene lost 1 base and the J gene lost 0 bases, with 16 bases spanning the gap. CDR1 MNHNS and CDR2 SASEGT come from the germline V gene. The CDR3 is 18 amino acids. CDR3 coding DNA: TGTGCCAGCAGTGAAGTTAGTGGGGGGGCCGACTCTGGAAACACCATATATTTT. This codes for CASSEVSGGADSGNTIYF.

The chain recombines TRBV19 with TRBJ2-4, with 10 nucleotides matching TRBD2. The CDR3 loop spans 18 amino acids. After removal of 5 bases from V and 3 bases from J, the junction contained 13 bases not matched to a gene. Germline CDR1 is LNHDA and CDR2 is SQIVND (reference sequence). The CDR3 nucleotides read TGTGCCAGTAGTCCCCGGACTAGCGGCCAGGGAGTCAAAAACATTCAGTACTTC. This encodes CASSPRTSGQGVKNIQYF.

The chain has TRBV6-6 and TRBJ2-5; unclear D gene. The CDR3 covers 14 residues. V was cut by 2 bases and J by 3 bases, with 10 bases left in between. Germline loops: CDR1 MNHNY, CDR2 SVGAGI (reference sequence). CDR3 coding DNA: TGTGCCAGCAGTTACGACGGCGGTAAAGAGACCCAGTACTTC. It is translated as CASSYDGGKETQYF.

The chain employs TRBV5-1 and TRBJ2-7, with a possible D match to TRBD2 (5 bases). This CDR3 comprises 14 residues. Trimming pared 0 bases from V and 6 bases from J, leaving 13 bases between. Germline-derived CDR1 and CDR2 are SGHRS and YFSETQ. The CDR3 DNA follows: TGCGCCAGCAGCTTGGCTCGGGGTTTCAGCGAGCAGTACTTC. It yields the protein CASSLARGFSEQYF.

There are a few counts of this clone. The CDR3 DNA sequence: TGTGCCAGCAGTCCCCCGGGGAGAGGGAGGGGCGAGCAGTACTTC. It specifies CASSPPGRGRGEQYF. The chain employs TRBV28 and TRBJ2-7, with 7 positions matching TRBD2. Germline values: CDR1 MDHEN, CDR2 SYDVKM. V was clipped by 5 bases and J by 6 bases; unmatched bases: 13. The CDR3 has 15 amino acids.

This clone occurred once. The CDR3 reads CASSYRGDNYGYTF. The CDR3 DNA sequence: TGTGCCAGCAGTTACAGGGGAGATAACTATGGCTACACCTTC. The chain has TRBV27 and TRBJ1-2, with 7 nucleotides matching TRBD1. The CDR3 extends over 14 amino acids. V was pared by 4 bases and J by 1 base, with 3 bases of the junction left unmatched. Germline lookup yields CDR1 MNHEY and CDR2 SMNVEV (reference sequence).

The chain links TRBV2 to TRBJ2-7, with 11 bases lining up with TRBD2. Germline V gives CDR1 SNHLY, CDR2 FYNNEI. CDR3 length equals 15 residues. The ends lost 6 bases at V and 6 bases at J; junction bases unmatched: 10. This CDR3 is CASRQGLSGRGEQYF. DNA of the CDR3: TGTGCCAGCAGGCAGGGGCTTAGCGGGAGGGGCGAGCAGTACTTC.

This chain joins TRBV5-1 and TRBJ1-1, with D possibly TRBD1 on 6 matching bases. The CDR3 is made up of 14 amino acids. The germline V gene encodes CDR1 SGHRS and CDR2 YFSETQ. The ends were cut back, 5 bases at V and 0 bases at J, with 11 bases in the middle. Written as DNA, the CDR3 is TGCGCCAGCAGGGGGGCAGGGATGAACACTGAAGCTTTCTTT. Residues: CASRGAGMNTEAFF.

This sequence joins TRBV5-6 and TRBJ2-7; the match to TRBD1 covers 9 bases. The CDR3 has 16 amino acids. Germline V gives CDR1 SGHDT, CDR2 YYEEEE. After removal of 4 bases from V and 4 bases from J, the junction contained 12 bases not matched to a gene. CDR3 region: CASSRRRQGGSYEQYF. The CDR3 DNA sequence: TGTGCCAGCAGCCGTCGTCGACAGGGGGGGTCTTACGAGCAGTACTTC.

This chain connects TRBV5-5 to TRBJ1-5; a weak D match, TRBD1 (5 bases). The CDR3 sequence is 15 residues long. V lost 2 bases and J lost 1, with 10 bases in between. CDR1 is SGHKS, CDR2 YYEKEE, per germline (reference sequence). The CDR3 loop reads CASSFGWGSNQPQHF. For the CDR3, the DNA is TGTGCCAGCAGCTTCGGATGGGGCAGCAATCAGCCCCAGCATTTT.

This chain uses TRBV6-5 with TRBJ2-1, with 9 nucleotides matching TRBD2. Germline trimming cut 3 bases from V and 5 bases from J; bases unmatched to any gene: 8. The CDR3 totals 16 residues. Germline V gene data show CDR1 as MNHEY and CDR2 as SVGAGI. For the CDR3, the DNA is TGTGCCAGCAGTTATTCTAGCGGGAAGGGGCACAATGAGCAGTTCTTC. It codes for CASSYSSGKGHNEQFF.

The V gene is TRBV4-1, the J gene TRBJ1-1; a possible D gene is TRBD1 (5 bases). Germline loops: CDR1 MGHRA, CDR2 YSYEKL. CDR3 size: 15 residues. Trimming removed 2 bases at V and 2 bases at J, with 12 bases between. CDR3 residues: CASSQLTDVNTEAFF. The CDR3 bases are TGCGCCAGCAGCCAATTGACAGATGTTAACACTGAAGCTTTCTTT.

This clone was recorded once. The chain joins TRBV5-8 to TRBJ2-7, with D perhaps matching TRBD1 (6 bases). Per the germline V gene, CDR1 is SGHTS and CDR2 is YDEGEE. The V and J ends lost 1 base and 3 bases respectively, with 14 bases between them. The CDR3 extends over 15 amino acids. The CDR3 here is CASSLSGALNYEQYF. The CDR3 nucleotides are TGTGCCAGCAGCTTGTCAGGGGCCCTCAACTACGAGCAGTACTTC.

This rearrangement joins TRBV28 to TRBJ1-5; no clear D gene. The germline V gene encodes CDR1 MDHEN and CDR2 SYDVKM. V was shortened by 7 bases and J by 4 bases, with 20 bases between the two germline ends. There are 16 residues in the CDR3. The CDR3 here is CASIQESGRGNQPQHF. The CDR3 DNA reads as TGTGCCAGCATCCAAGAGTCGGGGAGAGGGAATCAGCCCCAGCATTTT.

This chain connects TRBV14 to TRBJ2-7; 10 bases are shared with TRBD2. The V gene end was trimmed by 5 bases and the J gene end by 6 bases; junction bases not matched to a gene: 10. This CDR3 has 15 residues. Per the germline V gene, CDR1 is SGHDN and CDR2 is FVKESK. The CDR3 bases are TGTGCCAGCAGCATTAGATTTAGCGGGAGGTCCGAGCAGTACTTC. Translation gives CASSIRFSGRSEQYF.